The 5 T cell receptor beta chains below were found in one sample sequenced in a study of cytomegalovirus exposure and HLA in healthy donors. PCR primers comprised 60 Vbeta and 13 Jbeta primers. Repertoires were generated with immunoSEQ multiplex PCR, while TCRdb's copy carries only in-frame clones and drops some. The sample has a few hundred thousand clones; around 80% are singletons. Sequencing was performed on PBMCs. The receptors come from a woman aged 55 to 70 in good health and CMV-seropositive.

As DNA, the CDR3 is TGTGCCAGCAGCCGGGACAGATACTATGGCTACACCTTC. Protein: CASSRDRYYGYTF. The V gene is TRBV5-8, the J gene TRBJ1-2; TRBD1 matches at 7 bases. Germline V gene lookup returns CDR1 SGHTS and CDR2 YDEGEE. The CDR3 has 13 amino acids. V lost 4 bases to trimming and J lost 3 bases; unmatched junction nucleotides: 3.

The chain employs TRBV25-1 and TRBJ2-1; D ambiguous. V lost 3 bases and J 2 bases, leaving 8 bases between the germline ends. The germline CDR1 and CDR2 sequences are MGHDK and SYGVNS. The CDR3 runs to 14 residues. The CDR3 coding sequence is TGTGCCAGCAGTGATTTGGCAGCCTACAATGAGCAGTTCTTC. Translated, it gives CASSDLAAYNEQFF.

The chain has TRBV5-1 and TRBJ2-3; D gene unclear. Deletions cut 2 bases from V and 2 bases from J, with 9 bases between. CDR3 length: 14 residues. CDR1 is SGHRS and CDR2 is YFSETQ in the germline V gene. CDR3 in DNA: TGCGCCAGCAGCTTTGGCCAGAACACAGATACGCAGTATTTT. This gives the protein CASSFGQNTDTQYF.

This chain joins TRBV11-2 and TRBJ2-1; TRBD2 matches 7 bases. Germline loops: CDR1 SGHAT, CDR2 FQNNGV. Trimming removed 0 bases from V and 5 bases from J; junction bases left unmatched: 4. The CDR3 is 15 residues long. The CDR3 coding sequence is TGTGCCAGCAGCTTAGAATGGACTAGTAACAATGAGCAGTTCTTC. The encoded protein is CASSLEWTSNNEQFF.

V and J are TRBV5-1 and TRBJ2-1, with 7 bases identical to TRBD2. This CDR3 has 16 residues. Germline V CDR1 and CDR2: SGHRS, YFSETQ. The V segment lost 2 bases and the J segment 1 base; nucleotides outside the gene matches: 6. The CDR3 is CASSLSGGRSYNEQFF. The CDR3, as DNA: TGCGCCAGCAGCTTATCGGGAGGTAGGTCCTACAATGAGCAGTTCTTC.